A selection of T cell receptor beta chains follows, all from one sample in a study of PD-1 blockade in classical Hodgkin lymphoma. This table comes from immunoSEQ multiplex PCR, and its TCRdb copy is limited to in-frame clones, with some not included. The sample records around 13,000 clones, roughly nine tenths being singletons. This sample comprised CD4+ T cells from blood, obtained at baseline. The receptors come from a human donor with classical Hodgkin lymphoma. CDR3s include the opening cysteine and the closing phenylalanine or tryptophan. The D gene is left open where the match is weak. Only part of the rows carry a size: once, few, many, or a class if the clone is expanded.

clone_size: -
j_call: TRBJ1-5
d_call: -
v_call: TRBV10-2
cdr3_aa: CASGRSSGDQPQHF
cdr3_nt: TGCGCCAGCGGGAGGAGTAGCGGGGATCAGCCCCAGCATTTT

clone_size: -
j_call: TRBJ2-5
d_call: -
v_call: TRBV10-3
cdr3_aa: CAIGKSGSQETQYF
cdr3_nt: TGTGCCATCGGGAAATCAGGGAGTCAAGAGACCCAGTACTTC

clone_size: -
j_call: TRBJ2-2
d_call: TRBD1
v_call: TRBV4-1
cdr3_aa: CASSQPTGWGTGELFF
cdr3_nt: TGCGCCAGCAGCCAACCGACAGGGTGGGGCACCGGGGAGCTGTTTTTT

clone_size: -
j_call: TRBJ2-7
d_call: -
v_call: TRBV18
cdr3_aa: CASSMGSHNEQYF
cdr3_nt: TGTGCCAGCTCTATGGGGAGTCACAACGAGCAGTACTTC

clone_size: -
j_call: TRBJ1-1
d_call: TRBD1
v_call: TRBV18
cdr3_aa: CASSQGQPAFF
cdr3_nt: TGTGCCAGCTCACAGGGACAGCCTGCTTTCTTT

clone_size: -
j_call: TRBJ2-4
d_call: TRBD1
v_call: TRBV4-1
cdr3_aa: CASSQSRTGGTKNIQYF
cdr3_nt: TGCGCCAGCAGCCAGTCCCGGACAGGGGGAACCAAAAACATTCAGTACTTC

clone_size: -
j_call: TRBJ2-3
d_call: -
v_call: TRBV5-1
cdr3_aa: CASSTREKAGTDTQYF
cdr3_nt: TGCGCCAGCAGCACCCGGGAAAAAGCGGGCACAGATACGCAGTATTTT

clone_size: -
j_call: TRBJ2-1
d_call: -
v_call: TRBV7-8
cdr3_aa: CASSFWGAPDEQFF
cdr3_nt: TGTGCCAGCAGCTTTTGGGGGGCGCCGGATGAGCAGTTCTTC

clone_size: once
j_call: TRBJ2-3
d_call: -
v_call: TRBV5-6
cdr3_aa: CASSPLPDRPSTDTQYF
cdr3_nt: TGTGCCAGCAGCCCTCTTCCTGACAGGCCGAGCACAGATACGCAGTATTTT

clone_size: -
j_call: TRBJ2-7
d_call: -
v_call: TRBV28
cdr3_aa: CASRGFSRGSAYEQYF
cdr3_nt: TGTGCCAGCCGGGGGTTCTCTCGGGGGTCCGCCTACGAGCAGTACTTC

clone_size: -
j_call: TRBJ1-6
d_call: -
v_call: TRBV6-5
cdr3_aa: CASRGAGTHLHF
cdr3_nt: TGTGCCAGCAGAGGCGCGGGAACCCATCTCCACTTT

clone_size: -
j_call: TRBJ2-2
d_call: -
v_call: TRBV5-4
cdr3_aa: CASSLAGASGELFF
cdr3_nt: TGTGCCAGCAGCTTGGCAGGGGCCTCCGGGGAGCTGTTTTTT

clone_size: -
j_call: TRBJ1-4
d_call: -
v_call: TRBV7-9
cdr3_aa: CASSAFETTEKLFF
cdr3_nt: TGTGCCAGCAGCGCCTTTGAGACGACTGAAAAACTGTTTTTT

clone_size: few
j_call: TRBJ1-5
d_call: -
v_call: TRBV30
cdr3_aa: CAFQTDSNQPQHF
cdr3_nt: TGTGCCTTCCAGACAGATAGCAATCAGCCCCAGCATTTT

clone_size: -
j_call: TRBJ2-7
d_call: -
v_call: TRBV6-5
cdr3_aa: CASSLRGLSYEQYF
cdr3_nt: TGTGCCAGCAGTTTGCGGGGGCTGTCCTACGAGCAGTACTTC